In its sample, the clone carrying this TCR beta chain was seen many times. The antigen is unknown. From the RT-PCR reads, TCRdb called clonotypes with MiXCR, one entry per CDR3 protein. Altogether some 640,000 distinct CDR3 sequences are present, approximately 13% being singletons, with the ten largest covering less than 9%. This CDR3 region has 17 residues. Looked up from germline, CDR1 is SGHDT and CDR2 is YYEEEE. Unmatched junction bases numbered 12, after V lost 1 base and J lost 8 bases. This specimen comes from a study of response to subunit inactivated influenza vaccine. Findings and caveats of the study: Researchers suggested that each seasonal influenza vaccination recruits few new T cells.

The clonotype originates from a man in his fifties or sixties who received an inactivated influenza vaccine. The sample was PBMCs from blood, taken less than 15 days before vaccination. The chain recombines TRBV5-6 with TRBJ2-1, with 10 bases fitting TRBD2. CDR3 in amino acids: CASSLTERTSGRDEQFF. The CDR3 region has the DNA TGTGCCAGCAGCTTGACCGAGCGGACTAGCGGTAGGGATGAGCAGTTCTTC.